These 26 T cell receptor beta chains were sequenced from one sample in a study of blood T cell repertoires in COVID-19. Clones were sequenced by immunoSEQ multiplex PCR, and TCRdb holds only the in-frame ones, with some missing. The table shows about 180,000 clones, with around 89% occurring only once. The sample comprised peripheral blood. These receptors originate from a woman under 40 with acute or convalescent COVID-19.

This chain links TRBV6-5 with TRBJ1-4; tentatively, D is TRBD1 (5 bases). CDR3 length: 14 residues. Germline CDR1 is MNHEY and CDR2 is SVGAGI. V lost 0 bases and J lost 7, with 9 bases in between. The CDR3 DNA is TGTGCCAGCAGTTACTCGGGGGGGGGTGAAAAACTGTTTTTT. As protein: CASSYSGGGEKLFF.

V and J are TRBV18 and TRBJ2-1; D ambiguous. The CDR3 is 12 residues long. V lost 4 bases, J lost 6 bases, and 7 bases lay in between. Germline V gene data show CDR1 as KGHSH and CDR2 as LQKENI. The CDR3 reads CASSLYPNEQFF. CDR3 bases: TGTGCCAGCTCACTGTATCCCAATGAGCAGTTCTTC.

This CDR3 reads CASSSGLPWGNYGYTF. CDR3 nucleotide sequence: TGTGCCAGCAGTTCGGGACTCCCATGGGGGAACTATGGCTACACCTTC. The V call is TRBV28, the J call TRBJ1-2; D might be TRBD1 (5 bases). The CDR3 is 16 amino acids. The germline V gene encodes CDR1 MDHEN and CDR2 SYDVKM. Between the trimmed V and J ends, which lost 4 bases and 2 bases, there was a span of 17 bases.

This chain joins TRBV6-5 and TRBJ2-1; 10 positions match TRBD2. Germline trimming cut 7 bases from V and 4 bases from J; bases unmatched to any gene: 1. The CDR3 is 13 amino acids. Per germline, CDR1 MNHEY and CDR2 SVGAGI. The CDR3 region is CASKGLAYNEQFF. CDR3 nucleotides: TGTGCCAGCAAGGGACTAGCGTACAATGAGCAGTTCTTC.

This clone was detected a few times. The V call is TRBV2, the J call TRBJ1-4; D gene ambiguous. From germline, CDR1 is SNHLY and CDR2 FYNNEI. This CDR3 region has 13 residues. Trimming stripped 8 bases from V and 0 bases from J, with 7 bases between. The CDR3 sequence: CASSSATNEKLFF. CDR3 sequence (DNA): TGTGCCAGCTCGAGTGCAACTAATGAAAAACTGTTTTTT.

This sequence joins TRBV6-4 and TRBJ1-1; a possible D gene is TRBD1 (5 bases). The CDR3 contains 12 residues. Per the germline V gene, CDR1 is MRHNA and CDR2 is SNTAGT. Deletions cut 2 bases from V and 7 bases from J, with 8 bases between. The CDR3: CASSDLRVEAFF. Written as DNA, the CDR3 is TGTGCCAGCAGTGACCTCAGGGTTGAAGCTTTCTTT.

The chain couples TRBV28 to TRBJ2-7; D might be TRBD2 (6 bases). V was clipped by 6 bases and J by 0 bases, with 12 bases between them. Germline lookup yields CDR1 MDHEN and CDR2 SYDVKM. The CDR3 is 14 amino acids. In nucleotides, the CDR3 is TGTGCCAGCAGACGTCCGGGACTCTCCTACGAGCAGTACTTC. Protein: CASRRPGLSYEQYF.

CDR3: CASSLGTSGRAGEQFF. DNA of the CDR3: TGTGCCAGCAGTCTTGGGACTAGCGGGAGGGCCGGTGAGCAGTTCTTC. This sequence joins TRBV3-1 (or the pseudogene TRBV3-2) and TRBJ2-1; 16 bases map to TRBD2. In germline, CDR1 is LGHDT, CDR2 YNNKEL (reference sequence). Trimming removed 6 bases from V and 9 bases from J; junction bases left unmatched: 8. This CDR3 comprises 16 residues.

The V gene is TRBV7-9, the J gene TRBJ2-1; D may be TRBD2 (5 bases). This CDR3 is built from 15 residues. Germline CDR1 is SEHNR and CDR2 is FQNEAQ (reference sequence). The germline V and J ends were trimmed by 2 bases and 2 bases, with 10 bases remaining between them. CDR3 coding DNA: TGTGCCAGCAGCTTAAGTCCCGGGGCCTACAATGAGCAGTTCTTC. Amino acids: CASSLSPGAYNEQFF.

This clone was observed a few times. The chain is built from TRBV7-9 and TRBJ1-2; D gene unclear. This CDR3 is 13 amino acids long. Germline loops: CDR1 SEHNR, CDR2 FQNEAQ (reference sequence). The V end was cut by 2 bases, the J end by 7 bases, with 11 bases between. CDR3 residues: CASSLNPQAGYTF. The CDR3 DNA sequence: TGTGCCAGCAGCTTAAACCCCCAAGCTGGCTACACCTTC.

The chain links TRBV11-1 to TRBJ2-3, with 11 nucleotides matching TRBD2. In germline, CDR1 is SGHAT, CDR2 FQDESV (reference sequence). V dropped 1 base and J dropped 5; count of bases not matched to a gene: 2. There are 15 residues in the CDR3. DNA for the CDR3: TGTGCCAGCAGCTTAGGTGGACTAGCGGGAGATACGCAGTATTTT. Its protein product is CASSLGGLAGDTQYF.

The chain joins TRBV28 to TRBJ2-3, with a weak D call TRBD2 (6 bases). The CDR3 is 11 residues long. Germline assignment: CDR1 MDHEN and CDR2 SYDVKM. Trimming took 3 bases from V and 9 from J, leaving 7 bases between them. The CDR3 bases are TGTGCCAGCAGTTTTGGGAGGACGCAGTATTTT. Translation gives CASSFGRTQYF. The whole variable domain, filled in from reference TRBV28 and TRBJ2-3, reads DVKVTQSSRYLVKRTGEKVFLECVQDMDHENMFWYRQDPGLGLRLIYFSYDVKMKEKGDIPEGYSVSREKKERFSLILESASTNQTSMYLCASSFGRTQYFGPGTRLTVL.

This clone was observed once. The rearrangement links TRBV6-5 to TRBJ1-1, with D perhaps TRBD1 (5 bases). CDR1 is MNHEY and CDR2 is SVGAGI in the germline V gene. V lost 8 bases, J lost 1 base, and 11 bases lay in between. The CDR3 sequence is 13 residues long. The CDR3 is CASGAGQNTEAFF. As DNA, the CDR3 is TGTGCCAGCGGGGCGGGGCAGAACACTGAAGCTTTCTTT.

This clone was counted once. J is TRBJ2-3 and V is TRBV10-3, with 7 bases aligning to TRBD2. V was clipped by 8 bases and J by 6 bases; unmatched bases: 11. The CDR3 totals 14 residues. The germline gives CDR1 ENHRY, CDR2 SYGVKD. The CDR3 spells CAIGGRTSQDTQYF. CDR3 nucleotide sequence: TGTGCCATCGGCGGGCGGACTAGTCAGGATACGCAGTATTTT.

The rearrangement joins TRBV6-5 to TRBJ1-5; possibly TRBD1 for D (6 bases). This CDR3 is 14 amino acids long. Per germline, CDR1 MNHEY and CDR2 SVGAGI. V was cut by 6 bases and J by 8 bases, with 17 bases left in between. The CDR3 reads CASREGGAGKPQHF. The CDR3 bases are TGTGCCAGCAGAGAGGGGGGGGCTGGGAAGCCCCAGCATTTT.

This chain links TRBV3-1 (or the pseudogene TRBV3-2) with TRBJ2-7; D gene uncertain. This CDR3 contains 13 residues. Trimming cost V 1 base and J 7 bases, with 11 bases left between them. Germline CDR1 is LGHDT and CDR2 is YNNKEL (reference sequence). CDR3 DNA: TGTGCCAGCAGCCAAGGAATATTCGGGGAGCAGTACTTC. Translating gives CASSQGIFGEQYF.

The chain has TRBV9 and TRBJ1-3, with 7 bases matching TRBD1. The trim removed 3 bases at V and 1 base at J, leaving 10 bases unmatched. The CDR3 loop spans 17 amino acids. Germline-derived CDR1 and CDR2 are SGDLS and YYNGEE. The CDR3 spells CASSDGGGRGSGNTIYF. As DNA, the CDR3 is TGTGCCAGCAGCGACGGTGGTGGCAGGGGGTCTGGAAACACCATATATTTT.

The rearrangement links TRBV5-1 to TRBJ2-7; 8 bases map to TRBD2. CDR3 length: 13 amino acids. The trim removed 4 bases at V and 5 bases at J, leaving 5 bases unmatched. Germline V gives CDR1 SGHRS, CDR2 YFSETQ. The CDR3 DNA reads TGCGCCAGCAGCCAGGGACTAGGAAACGAGCAGTACTTC. This encodes CASSQGLGNEQYF.

V usage is TRBV5-1 and J usage is TRBJ2-5, with TRBD2 identical over 11 bases. The CDR3 runs to 13 residues. Germline CDR1 is SGHRS and CDR2 is YFSETQ. Germline trimming cut 3 bases from V and 5 bases from J; bases unmatched to any gene: 0. CDR3 residues: CASSWTSGETQYF. In DNA, the CDR3 is TGCGCCAGCAGCTGGACTAGCGGGGAGACCCAGTACTTC.

The V and J genes are TRBV6-5 and TRBJ2-7; 8 nucleotides agree with TRBD2. This CDR3 is built from 13 residues. Trimming took 6 bases from V and 6 from J; bases not matched to a gene: 7. CDR1 is MNHEY, CDR2 SVGAGI, per germline. The CDR3 DNA follows: TGTGCCAGCAGCGGACTAGCAAAAAGCGAGCAGTACTTC. It translates to CASSGLAKSEQYF.

This chain joins TRBV30 and TRBJ1-6, with no clear D. Trimming removed 1 base from V and 0 bases from J, with 7 bases in between. Looked up from germline, CDR1 is GTSNPN and CDR2 is SVGIG (reference sequence). The CDR3 spans 15 residues. The CDR3 here is CAWSDPVSYNSPLHF. CDR3 coding DNA: TGTGCCTGGAGTGACCCAGTCTCCTATAATTCACCCCTCCACTTT.

The chain links TRBV5-1 to TRBJ1-2, with 7 bases matching TRBD1. After removal of 4 bases from V and 7 bases from J, the junction contained 7 bases not matched to a gene. Germline V gene sequence: CDR1 SGHRS, CDR2 YFSETQ. There are 13 residues in the CDR3. In nucleotides, the CDR3 is TGCGCCAGCAGCATAACAGGGGATGGTGGCTACACCTTC. It codes for CASSITGDGGYTF.

The CDR3 loop reads CASSIGAGVIYEQYF. For the CDR3, the DNA is TGTGCCAGTAGTATAGGGGCGGGAGTGATCTACGAGCAGTACTTC. The chain uses TRBV19 and TRBJ2-7; 7 bases match TRBD2. V dropped 1 base and J dropped 3; count of bases not matched to a gene: 6. CDR1 and CDR2 from the germline V gene are LNHDA and SQIVND (reference sequence). The CDR3 consists of 15 residues.

The chain recombines TRBV6-5 with TRBJ1-5, with D unresolved. Germline CDR1 and CDR2: MNHEY and SVGAGI. CDR3 size: 14 residues. Trimming left V 10 bases short and J 8 bases short, with 21 bases between. CDR3 coding DNA: TGTGCCATCACGGGGAGGGATAATATAGAGCCCCAGCATTTT. Translating gives CAITGRDNIEPQHF.

This clone was detected only a few times. The DNA of the CDR3 is TGTGCCAGCAGTGAAGCTATGGTTAGTCCCCAGCATTTT. Amino acids: CASSEAMVSPQHF. The chain couples TRBV6-1 to TRBJ1-5, with D uncertain. CDR3 length: 13 residues. Trimming pared 0 bases from V and 10 bases from J, leaving 10 bases between. Germline CDR1 is MNHNS and CDR2 is SASEGT.

V gene TRBV27 combines with J gene TRBJ1-5, with D perhaps matching TRBD1 (5 bases). The CDR3 extends over 14 amino acids. V was pared by 6 bases and J by 2 bases, with 11 bases between. Germline V gene sequence: CDR1 MNHEY, CDR2 SMNVEV (reference sequence). The CDR3 coding sequence is TGTGCCAGCAGAACGTTAGGGGGCAATCAGCCCCAGCATTTT. This translates into CASRTLGGNQPQHF.